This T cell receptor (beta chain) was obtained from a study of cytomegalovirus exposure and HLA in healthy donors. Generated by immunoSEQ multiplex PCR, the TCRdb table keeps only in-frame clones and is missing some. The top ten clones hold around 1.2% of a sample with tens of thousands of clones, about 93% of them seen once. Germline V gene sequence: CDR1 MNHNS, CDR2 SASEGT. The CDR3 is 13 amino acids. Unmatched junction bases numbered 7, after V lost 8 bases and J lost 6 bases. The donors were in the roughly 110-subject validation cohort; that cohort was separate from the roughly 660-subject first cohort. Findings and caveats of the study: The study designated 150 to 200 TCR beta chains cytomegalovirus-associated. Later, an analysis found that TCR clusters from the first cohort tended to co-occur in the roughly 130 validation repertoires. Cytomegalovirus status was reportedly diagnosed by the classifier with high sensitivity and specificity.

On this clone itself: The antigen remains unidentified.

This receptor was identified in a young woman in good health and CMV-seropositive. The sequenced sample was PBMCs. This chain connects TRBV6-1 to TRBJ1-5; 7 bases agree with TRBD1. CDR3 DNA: TGTGCCAGCCAAACAGGGGTGATTCAGCCCCAGCATTTT. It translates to CASQTGVIQPQHF.